This T cell receptor beta chain comes out of a study of blood T cells in healthy people across ages (dated by TCRdb to between 2014 and 2017). Turning to the overall study: Template switching captured roughly one uniquely barcoded TCR beta cDNA molecule per two T cells in model experiments. The study analyzed two additional independent replicas of 1 million unique cDNA reads from the same blood draw for two donors, one aged 18 to 29 and one aged 80 or older. To avoid experimental bias, donors of different ages were spread randomly across the sequencing lanes. The donors were divided into four age groups: young (average roughly 15 years), middle-aged (around 41), aged (approximately 62) and long-lived (roughly 82). Using deep sequencing normalized with unique cDNA molecular identifiers, the study measured how TCR beta repertoire diversity changes with age.

V trim: 5 bases; J trim: 8 bases; unmatched bases: 5. The germline V gene (reference sequence) sets CDR1 to DFQATT and CDR2 to SNEGSKA. Counted from cysteine to phenylalanine, this CDR3 has 12 amino acids. The entry retains the CDR3 DNA only, 36 bases that are in frame from base 1. Library preparation used 5' RACE. A second PCR of about 6 to 11 cycles was performed with a sample-barcoded 5' primer and a J-beta primer mix. A unique molecular identifier was introduced onto each TCR beta cDNA molecule by a template-switch 5' adaptor carrying 12 random nucleotides. Each sample yielded at least 3 million CDR3-containing paired-end reads. First-strand cDNA synthesis was performed from all RNA using the Mint cDNA synthesis kit, with priming by a TRBC-specific oligonucleotide. After uracil-DNA glycosylase treatment, a first 18-cycle PCR used universal primers M1SS and BC2_uni_R on all cDNA. The source study handled its data this way. For normalization, 1 million high-quality reads were randomly selected from each sample, with every read carrying a distinct molecular identifier. Reads with shared molecular identifiers were discarded instead of being binned into consensus sequences. CDR3 identification, clonotype clustering and error correction used MiTCR with a Q25 quality threshold and the strictest error-elimination algorithm. A nonparametric unseen species model with Euler transformation was used to estimate lower-bound total TCR beta diversity. The public reads were reprocessed in TCRdb via fastp at Q25 and MiXCR, keeping in-frame beta chains. Identical CDR3 protein sequences are pooled into one entry, listed with their most common genes and DNA. TCRdb, rather than the study authors, made the V and J calls. The sample yields some 1.8 million distinct CDR3 sequences; about two fifths were counted once. Under 30% of the sample is in the top ten clones.

As for this clonotype: This clone's antigen is unknown. Base-call qualities are not available, and no considerably larger clone is one nucleotide away.

What the research found in general, with its limitations: Estimates of total diversity based on one million sequenced T cells were considered lower bounds and underestimates. Because profiling used bulk unsorted PBMCs, naive and antigen-experienced compartments could not be compared conclusively. As age increased, observed TCR beta diversity per million T cells dropped in a roughly linear way, and a significant reduction was already evident by age around 41. Observed TCR beta diversity correlated strongly with the percentage of naive T cells measured by flow cytometry. Because donor CMV infection status was unknown, age-related changes in expanded clonotypes were potentially confounded. The long-lived group showed more naive CD4+ T cells, fewer expanded clones and increased TCR diversity than the aged group, suggesting age selection.

Systemically healthy Caucasian individuals from Russia, about 38 in total and aged about 6 to 90 years, were included as donors. Around 9.8 milliliters of peripheral blood were collected from each donor into EDTA-treated Vacutainer tubes. Ficoll-Paque density-gradient centrifugation was used to isolate PBMCs, with at least 6 million per sample. Total RNA was extracted from PBMCs with Trizol reagent, with at least 6 micrograms obtained per sample. The percentages of naive CD45RAhigh/CD27high T cells were determined by flow cytometry on a PBMC aliquot from every donor. This clonotype was sampled from a human donor in good health. Sequencing used blood. The V and J genes are TRBV20-1 and TRBJ1-2, with 10 bases in between that match TRBD1. The nucleotide sequence reads TGCAGTGCTGGCGGACAGGGGGGAGGCTACACCTTC. It specifies CSAGGQGGGYTF.